A single sample gave rise to the 2 T cell receptor beta chains below, sequenced in a study of T cell changes during pregnancy in multiple sclerosis. The protocol was immunoSEQ multiplex PCR, while the TCRdb copy is restricted to in-frame clones and leaves out a portion. Of approximately 40,000 clones in the sample, roughly 96% were seen once. Sequenced material: peripheral blood, taken in the second trimester of pregnancy. The receptors originated from a female donor with multiple sclerosis, enrolled in a pregnancy study.

The CDR3 DNA follows: TGTGCCAGCTCACCACTGGGACAGGGGGCCACACCCCTCCACTTT. This sequence encodes CASSPLGQGATPLHF. V gene TRBV18 combines with J gene TRBJ1-6; 12 bases line up with TRBD1. Germline CDR1 KGHSH, CDR2 LQKENI. The junction had 3 bases not matched to a gene; V was cut back by 1 base and J by 11 bases. The CDR3 has 15 amino acids.

In this sample, this clone turned up once. At the DNA level, this CDR3 is encoded by other sequences in the same sample as well. In nucleotides, the CDR3 is TGTGCCAGCAGCGTAGACAGGGGCACAGATACGCAGTATTTT. It is translated as CASSVDRGTDTQYF. The gene calls are TRBV9 and TRBJ2-3, with D maybe TRBD1 (6 bases). V was cut by 0 bases and J by 1 base, with 6 bases left in between. Germline V gene sequence: CDR1 SGDLS, CDR2 YYNGEE. There are 14 residues in the CDR3.